This is a list of T cell receptor beta chains from one sample in a study of T cells in localized non-small cell lung cancer. Sequencing was performed with immunoSEQ multiplex PCR; in TCRdb, only in-frame clones are kept and a portion is missing. The table has about 29,000 clones, roughly nine tenths seen once; the top ten hold 9% to 12%. The sequencing used peripheral blood, collected before any cancer treatment. These receptors were collected from a woman aged 40-69 years with stage I lung adenocarcinoma. The CDR3 runs from the conserved cysteine through the conserved F or W. The D gene is left open where the match is weak. The size field is filled for only some rows; it gives once, few, many or a size class.

TRBV5-1,TRBJ2-7,TRBD2,.,TGCGCCAGCAGCTTGGCTAGCGGGGGATACTACGAGCAGTACTTC,CASSLASGGYYEQYF
TRBV10-2,TRBJ2-5,TRBD2,.,TGCGCCAGCAGTGGGACTAGTGACGGGACCCAGTACTTC,CASSGTSDGTQYF
TRBV7-2,TRBJ1-3,.,.,TGTGCCAGCAGCCCCTGGGATAGGGGTGGAAACACCATATATTTT,CASSPWDRGGNTIYF
TRBV6-6,TRBJ1-2,TRBD1,.,TGTGCCAGCAGTTACGACAGGGCCTATGGCTACACCTTC,CASSYDRAYGYTF
TRBV10-3,TRBJ1-1,TRBD1,.,TGTGCCATCAGTGAACTAGGGGGCCGGACTGAAGCTTTCTTT,CAISELGGRTEAFF
TRBV28,TRBJ2-3,TRBD2,.,TGTGCCAGCAGTTTAAGGTGGACTAGCGGGGGGAAGGGCACGCAGTATTTT,CASSLRWTSGGKGTQYF
TRBV7-2,TRBJ2-1,.,.,TGTGCCAGCAGCCCCGTCCGAGGGTCCTCCTACAATGAGCAGTTCTTC,CASSPVRGSSYNEQFF
TRBV7-2,TRBJ2-7,.,.,TGTGCCAGCAGCTCATCCGGGACGGATCCCTACGAGCAGTACTTC,CASSSSGTDPYEQYF
TRBV4-2,TRBJ2-3,TRBD2,once,TGTGCCAGCAGCCAAGATTGGCGGGGGGGCACAGATACGCAGTATTTT,CASSQDWRGGTDTQYF
TRBV28,TRBJ2-7,.,.,TGTGCCAGCAGTTTTGCGCAGGGTCGCTACGAGCAGTACTTC,CASSFAQGRYEQYF
TRBV7-9,TRBJ2-3,.,.,TGTGCCAGCAGCCCCCCGGCCGCTCAAGATACGCAGTATTTT,CASSPPAAQDTQYF
TRBV6-5,TRBJ2-3,.,.,TGTGCCAGCAGTTTGGGGGCCGGAGATACGCAGTATTTT,CASSLGAGDTQYF
TRBV5-5,TRBJ2-7,TRBD1,once,TGTGCCAGCAGCCGGGACAGGGACAGGGAGCAGTACTTC,CASSRDRDREQYF
TRBV28,TRBJ2-7,.,.,TGTGCCAGCAGTTTACGGACAGTAACCTACGAGCAGTACTTC,CASSLRTVTYEQYF
TRBV15,TRBJ1-5,TRBD1,.,TGTGCCACCAGCAGGGGGCTAATGACAGGGTTTAGCAATCAGCCCCAGCATTTT,CATSRGLMTGFSNQPQHF
TRBV9,TRBJ2-1,TRBD2,.,TGTGCCAGCAGCGTAGAGAGCGGGAGCAGGGATGAGCAGTTCTTC,CASSVESGSRDEQFF